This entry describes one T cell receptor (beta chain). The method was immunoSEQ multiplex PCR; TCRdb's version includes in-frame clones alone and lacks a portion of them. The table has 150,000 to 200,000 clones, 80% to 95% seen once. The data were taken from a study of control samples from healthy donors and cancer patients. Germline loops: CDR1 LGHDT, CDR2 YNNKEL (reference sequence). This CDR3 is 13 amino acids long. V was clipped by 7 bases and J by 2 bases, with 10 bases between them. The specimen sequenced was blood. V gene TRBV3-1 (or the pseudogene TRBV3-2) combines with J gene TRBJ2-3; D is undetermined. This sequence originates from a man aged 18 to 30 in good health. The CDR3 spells CASNGEFTDTQYF. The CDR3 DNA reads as TGTGCCAGCAACGGAGAGTTCACAGATACGCAGTATTTT.